This T cell receptor beta chain was recorded in a study of T cell responses to AZD1222 COVID-19 vaccine. Produced via immunoSEQ multiplex PCR; TCRdb's table is partial and in-frame only. The data show around 160,000 clones, 91% seen once. The sample holds one count of this clone. Antigen specificity is unknown. The study, taken as a whole, reports: Spike-wide coverage was observed for vaccine-associated CD4 TCRs, with dominant responses at 160-218 and 743-854. Nearly half of the spike-specific TCRs reportedly recognize variant regions that carry no mutations. Females outnumbered males among donors, who were mostly white British; clonal diversity was possibly underestimated.

The V and J ends lost 4 bases and 4 bases respectively, with 8 bases between them. The germline gives CDR1 GTSNPN, CDR2 SVGIG (reference sequence). The CDR3 has 13 amino acids. This sequence joins TRBV30 and TRBJ2-6; D possibly uses TRBD1 or TRBD2 (5 bases each). The sequencing used peripheral blood, collected on day 0 of AZD1222 vaccination. This TCR derives from an adult in good health. CDR3 residues: CAWIGTGANVLTF. The CDR3 DNA is TGTGCCTGGATAGGGACCGGGGCCAACGTCCTGACTTTC. The entire variable domain, with the rest obtained from reference TRBV30 and TRBJ2-6, is as follows: SQTIHQWPATLVQPVGSPLSLECTVEGTSNPNLYWYRQAAGRGLQLLFYSVGIGQISSEVPQNLSASRPQDRQFILSSKKLLLSDSGFYLCAWIGTGANVLTFGAGSRLTVL.